Listed below are T cell receptor beta chains from one sample, sequenced in a study of T cells in Graves' hyperthyroidism and ophthalmopathy. Using its own MiXCR run on the multiplex PCR reads, TCRdb lists one record per CDR3 protein. The data show about 200,000 distinct CDR3 sequences, with about a sixth seen just once and roughly 50% held by the top ten. The sequenced sample was blood. Receptors were obtained from a woman aged 45 to 65 with Graves' hyperthyroidism. Both conserved end residues are part of each CDR3. D genes are given only for firm matches. Clone size is given for some rows only: seen once, a few or many times, or a class if the clone is expanded.

d_gene	abundance	v_gene	len	j_gene	CDR3aa	CDR3nt
NA	few	TRBV12-3/TRBV12-4	16	TRBJ2-7	CASSLATGTRSYEQYF	TGTGCCAGCAGTTTAGCGACCGGGACAAGATCCTACGAGCAGTACTTC
TRBD1	many	TRBV28	14	TRBJ1-2	CASTVDRGYYGYTF	TGTGCCAGCACCGTGGACAGGGGGTACTATGGCTACACCTTC
TRBD1	NA	TRBV19	14	TRBJ1-2	CASTPPQGAYGYTF	TGTGCCAGTACCCCTCCGCAGGGGGCATATGGCTACACCTTC
TRBD2	many	TRBV11-3	15	TRBJ2-3	CASSSAGLVLDTQYF	TGTGCCAGCAGCTCTGCGGGACTAGTTTTAGATACGCAGTATTTT
TRBD1	many	TRBV12-3/TRBV12-4	16	TRBJ1-1	CASSLAPQGAGTEAFF	TGTGCCAGCAGTTTAGCCCCACAGGGGGCAGGGACTGAAGCTTTCTTT
NA	many	TRBV11-2	13	TRBJ1-5	CASSFAQNQPQHF	TGTGCCAGCAGCTTCGCACAAAATCAGCCCCAGCATTTT
NA	NA	TRBV29-1	13	TRBJ2-2	CSATLAHTGELFF	TGCAGCGCTACTCTAGCCCACACCGGGGAGCTGTTTTTT
TRBD2	many	TRBV18	15	TRBJ2-3	CASSPGRASTDTQYF	TGTGCCAGCTCACCAGGGAGGGCCAGCACAGATACGCAGTATTTT
TRBD1	many	TRBV3-1	16	TRBJ2-1	CASSQAGTGGFGEQFF	TGTGCCAGCAGCCAAGCCGGGACAGGGGGCTTTGGTGAGCAGTTCTTC
NA	many	TRBV4-1	15	TRBJ1-5	CASSQDGGINQPQHF	TGCGCCAGCAGCCAAGATGGGGGGATCAATCAGCCCCAGCATTTT
NA	many	TRBV24-1	18	TRBJ2-6	CATSDLPGQGSGANVLTF	TGTGCCACCAGTGATCTGCCGGGGCAGGGATCTGGGGCCAACGTCCTGACTTTC
NA	few	TRBV5-1	14	TRBJ2-1	CASSFGTPYNEQFF	TGCGCCAGCAGCTTCGGGACTCCGTACAATGAGCAGTTCTTC
TRBD2	few	TRBV9	14	TRBJ2-3	CASTPSGSTDTQYF	TGTGCCAGCACCCCTAGCGGAAGCACAGATACGCAGTATTTT
NA	NA	TRBV7-2	15	TRBJ2-1	CASSLKGGGYNEQFF	TGTGCCAGCAGCTTAAAGGGAGGGGGCTACAATGAGCAGTTCTTC
NA	many	TRBV28	11	TRBJ2-1	CASSLAGEQFF	TGTGCCAGCAGTTTAGCGGGCGAGCAGTTCTTC
NA	many	TRBV6-1	14	TRBJ1-1	CASSVQVSSYEAFF	TGTGCCAGCAGTGTACAGGTTTCCTCCTATGAAGCTTTCTTT
NA	NA	TRBV6-5	11	TRBJ2-5	CASSYMETQYF	TGTGCCAGCAGTTACATGGAGACCCAGTACTTC
TRBD2	NA	TRBV7-9	15	TRBJ2-1	CAWGATSGPYNEQFF	TGTGCCTGGGGAGCGACTAGCGGGCCTTACAATGAGCAGTTCTTC
TRBD2	NA	TRBV12-3/TRBV12-4	14	TRBJ2-3	CASRPLAAPLGQYF	TGTGCCAGCAGACCACTAGCGGCCCCTTTGGGGCAGTATTTT
TRBD1	few	TRBV4-1	16	TRBJ1-2	CASSQARQGANYGYTF	TGCGCCAGCAGCCAAGCCCGACAGGGAGCTAACTATGGCTACACCTTC
NA	many	TRBV29-1	13	TRBJ1-1	CSVGLRGDTEAFF	TGCAGCGTAGGACTCCGAGGGGACACTGAAGCTTTCTTT
NA	many	TRBV7-3	13	TRBJ2-7	CASSFNHGVEQYF	TGTGCCAGCAGCTTTAACCATGGTGTTGAGCAGTACTTC
NA	many	TRBV7-9	14	TRBJ2-5	CASSLLGGPDTQYF	TGTGCCAGCAGCTTGTTGGGGGGGCCGGATACCCAGTACTTC
NA	many	TRBV11-3	15	TRBJ1-1	CASSSLTVMNTEAFF	TGTGCCAGCAGCTCCTTAACAGTGATGAACACTGAAGCTTTCTTT
TRBD2	many	TRBV7-3	14	TRBJ2-3	CASSSGLAENTQYF	TGTGCCAGCAGTTCGGGACTAGCCGAAAATACGCAGTATTTT
TRBD2	few	TRBV30	14	TRBJ2-2	CAWRLAGAPGELFF	TGTGCCTGGAGACTAGCGGGAGCCCCTGGGGAGCTGTTTTTT
NA	many	TRBV6-1	14	TRBJ2-2	CASSSLQETGELFF	TGTGCCAGCAGTTCACTACAGGAAACCGGGGAGCTGTTTTTT
NA	few	TRBV15	13	TRBJ2-5	CAISRDNQETQYF	TGTGCCATCTCCCGGGACAACCAAGAGACCCAGTACTTC
TRBD2	many	TRBV15	20	TRBJ2-7	CATSKAWREISGRYGYEQYF	TGTGCCACCAGCAAAGCTTGGAGAGAGATTAGCGGGCGATACGGATACGAGCAGTACTTC
TRBD1	NA	TRBV19	14	TRBJ1-5	CTSWGQLSNQPQHF	TGTACCAGTTGGGGACAGCTTAGCAATCAGCCCCAGCATTTT
NA	NA	TRBV10-3	16	TRBJ1-1	CAISESTEGVNTEAFF	TGTGCCATCAGTGAGTCGACGGAAGGAGTAAACACTGAAGCTTTCTTT
NA	few	TRBV29-1	15	TRBJ2-1	CSATGPGTTRDEQFF	TGCAGCGCCACAGGGCCCGGGACTACCCGGGATGAGCAGTTCTTC
NA	many	TRBV27	13	TRBJ2-7	CASSQGLRSEQYF	TGTGCCAGCAGTCAAGGACTGAGGTCCGAGCAGTACTTC
TRBD2	many	TRBV7-8	16	TRBJ2-1	CASSLVGTSINNEQFF	TGTGCCAGCAGCTTAGTGGGGACTAGCATAAACAATGAGCAGTTCTTC
NA	many	TRBV18	14	TRBJ1-1	CASSPPLGSTEAFF	TGTGCCAGCTCACCACCGTTAGGGAGCACTGAAGCTTTCTTT
TRBD1	many	TRBV6-7	16	TRBJ1-2	CASSPRTGVYFYGYTF	TGTGCCAGCAGTCCTCGGACAGGGGTTTACTTCTATGGCTACACCTTC
NA	many	TRBV20-1	15	TRBJ2-7	CSARENGAGFYEQYF	TGCAGTGCTAGGGAGAATGGGGCGGGATTTTACGAGCAGTACTTC
TRBD1	NA	TRBV6-1	13	TRBJ2-5	CASDRGVGETQYF	TGTGCCTCCGACAGGGGGGTCGGAGAGACCCAGTACTTC
NA	many	TRBV2	15	TRBJ2-1	CASRRQDLEYNEQFF	TGTGCCAGCAGGAGGCAGGATCTCGAATACAATGAGCAGTTCTTC
NA	many	TRBV24-1	16	TRBJ2-1	CATSDFGGLVANEQFF	TGTGCCACCAGTGATTTCGGCGGTCTAGTCGCGAATGAGCAGTTCTTC
NA	many	TRBV11-3	18	TRBJ1-2	CASSTRIGPPGHFYGYTF	TGTGCCAGCAGCACCCGAATAGGGCCCCCGGGGCACTTCTATGGCTACACCTTC
NA	many	TRBV3-1	15	TRBJ2-5	CASSQDRAGQETQYF	TGTGCCAGCAGCCAAGACAGGGCCGGGCAGGAGACCCAGTACTTC
NA	NA	TRBV11-2	14	TRBJ2-3	CASSNIVALDTQYF	TGTGCCAGCAGCAATATTGTCGCCCTGGATACGCAGTATTTT
TRBD2	few	TRBV3-1	15	TRBJ2-4	CASSQEGLGKNIQYF	TGTGCCAGCAGCCAAGAGGGACTAGGGAAAAACATTCAGTACTTC
NA	many	TRBV7-8	16	TRBJ1-2	CASSFSSNRHNYGYTF	TGTGCCAGCAGCTTCTCATCTAACAGACATAACTATGGCTACACCTTC
NA	many	TRBV7-2	16	TRBJ2-2	CASKKSPSANTGELFF	TGTGCCAGCAAAAAAAGTCCGAGCGCGAACACCGGGGAGCTGTTTTTT
TRBD2	NA	TRBV7-3	14	TRBJ2-3	CASSSGLAGNTQYF	TGTGCCAGCAGCTCCGGGCTAGCGGGAAATACGCAGTATTTT
NA	many	TRBV2	16	TRBJ2-7	CASSEAMVYLSYEQYF	TGTGCCAGCAGTGAAGCGATGGTATATCTCTCCTACGAGCAGTACTTC
TRBD2	many	TRBV9	16	TRBJ2-5	CASSVGLAEAQETQYF	TGTGCCAGCAGCGTAGGACTAGCGGAAGCCCAAGAGACCCAGTACTTC